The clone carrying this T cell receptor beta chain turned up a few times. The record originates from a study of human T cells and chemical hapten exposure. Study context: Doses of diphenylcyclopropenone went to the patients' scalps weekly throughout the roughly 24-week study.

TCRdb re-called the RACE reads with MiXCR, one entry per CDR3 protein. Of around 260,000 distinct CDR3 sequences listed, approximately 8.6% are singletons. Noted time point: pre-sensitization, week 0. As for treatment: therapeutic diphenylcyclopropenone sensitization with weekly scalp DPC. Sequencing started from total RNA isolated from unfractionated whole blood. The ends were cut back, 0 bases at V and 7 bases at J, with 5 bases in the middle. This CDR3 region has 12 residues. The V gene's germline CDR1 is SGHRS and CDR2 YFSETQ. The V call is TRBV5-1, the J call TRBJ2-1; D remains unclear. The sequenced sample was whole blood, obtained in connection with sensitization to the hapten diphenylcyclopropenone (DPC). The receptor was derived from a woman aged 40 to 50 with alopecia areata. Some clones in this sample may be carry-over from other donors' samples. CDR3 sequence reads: CASSLEVNEQFF. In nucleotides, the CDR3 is TGCGCCAGCAGCTTGGAGGTAAATGAGCAGTTCTTC.